Detailed here is one T cell receptor beta chain. Its antigen is unknown. For every donor, a draw yielded approximately 9.8 milliliters of peripheral blood. PCR was performed a second time for about 7 to 12 cycles using a sample-barcoded 5' primer and a J-beta primer mix. Every cDNA molecule carried a tag from a template-switch adaptor bearing 12 random nucleotides. From the 5' RACE reads, TCRdb called clonotypes with MiXCR, one entry per CDR3 protein. The sample carries 2 million or so distinct CDR3 sequences, about 50% recorded once. This entry comes from a study of blood T cells in healthy people across ages. Study in general: Template switching retrieved approximately one barcoded beta molecule for each two T cells.

V lost 2 bases and J 5 bases, leaving 7 bases between the germline ends. This CDR3 has 13 amino acids. Germline V gene sequence: CDR1 SNHLY, CDR2 FYNNEI. General study findings and limits: Unsorted PBMCs blocked a conclusive comparison of naive and antigen-experienced cells.

The chain couples TRBV2 to TRBJ2-1; D call uncertain. The specimen was blood. The receptor's source is a woman aged 40 to 55 in good health. The CDR3 nucleotides are TGTGCCAGCAGTGAATCGGACGACAATGAGCAGTTCTTC. Its protein product is CASSESDDNEQFF.